This T cell receptor (beta chain) was recovered during a study of blood T cells in healthy people across ages. General observations from the study: Strong correlation existed between TCR beta diversity and naive T cell percentage. No conclusive comparison of naive versus antigen-experienced cells was possible with unsorted PBMCs.

Samples each had at least 5.5 micrograms of total RNA extracted. For this clonotype: Its antigen is unidentified.

In germline, CDR1 is SGHRS, CDR2 YFSETQ. This CDR3 has 15 amino acids. Trimming removed 1 base from V and 2 bases from J, with 13 bases in between. A second roughly 6 to 12 cycle PCR used barcoded and J-beta primers. TCRdb analysed the 5' RACE reads with MiXCR anew, one entry per CDR3 protein. The data hold about 1.6 million distinct CDR3 sequences, with about 31% observed a single time. Material for sequencing was blood. This receptor was obtained from a woman aged 25 to 39 in good health. This sequence joins TRBV5-1 and TRBJ2-7; no definite D call. CDR3 loop: CASSLWPEETYEQYF. The CDR3 DNA is TGCGCCAGCAGCTTGTGGCCCGAGGAGACCTACGAGCAGTACTTC.